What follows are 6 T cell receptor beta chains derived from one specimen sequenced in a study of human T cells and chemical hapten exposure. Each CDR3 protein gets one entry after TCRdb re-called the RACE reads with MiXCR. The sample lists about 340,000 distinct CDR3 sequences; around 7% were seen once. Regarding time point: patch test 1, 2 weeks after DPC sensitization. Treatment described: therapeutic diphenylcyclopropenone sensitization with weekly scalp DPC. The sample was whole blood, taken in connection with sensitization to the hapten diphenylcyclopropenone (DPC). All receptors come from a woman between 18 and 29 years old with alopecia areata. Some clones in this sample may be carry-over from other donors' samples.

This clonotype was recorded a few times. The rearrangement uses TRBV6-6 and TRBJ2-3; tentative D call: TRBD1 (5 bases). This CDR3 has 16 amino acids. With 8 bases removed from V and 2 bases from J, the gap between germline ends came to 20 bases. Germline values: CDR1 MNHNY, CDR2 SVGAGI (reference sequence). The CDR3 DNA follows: TGTGCCAGCCTCTCGGAGTGGGGCAGATCCACAGATACGCAGTATTTT. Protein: CASLSEWGRSTDTQYF.

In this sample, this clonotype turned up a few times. The CDR3 protein is CASSEALPAYEQYF. DNA for the CDR3: TGTGCCAGCAGTGAAGCGCTTCCGGCATACGAGCAGTACTTC. V gene TRBV2 combines with J gene TRBJ2-7; D unresolved. Looked up from germline, CDR1 is SNHLY and CDR2 is FYNNEI. The CDR3 extends over 14 amino acids. V shed 0 bases and J shed 4 bases, with 10 bases lying between them.

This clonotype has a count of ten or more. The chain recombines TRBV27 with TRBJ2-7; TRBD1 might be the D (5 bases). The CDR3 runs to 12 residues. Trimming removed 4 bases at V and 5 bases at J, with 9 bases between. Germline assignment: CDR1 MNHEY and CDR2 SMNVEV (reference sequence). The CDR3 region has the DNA TGTGCCAGCAGTTCGGTACAGGACGAGCAGTACTTC. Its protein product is CASSSVQDEQYF.

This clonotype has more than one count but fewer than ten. The CDR3 sequence: CASSFDRGQGYGYTF. Here the CDR3 DNA reads TGTGCCAGCAGCTTCGACAGGGGGCAGGGCTATGGCTACACCTTC. The chain joins TRBV7-2 to TRBJ1-2; 10 bases agree with TRBD1. The germline CDR1 and CDR2 sequences are SGHTA and FQGNSA. V trimming: 3 bases; J trimming: 4 bases; junction bases outside the gene matches: 5. CDR3 length: 15 amino acids. The full variable domain, in which reference TRBV7-2 and TRBJ1-2 provide the parts outside the CDR3, is GAGVSQSPSNKVTEKGKDVELRCDPISGHTALYWYRQSLGQGLEFLIYFQGNSAPDKSGLPSDRFSAERTGGSVSTLTIQRTQQEDSAVYLCASSFDRGQGYGYTFGSGTRLTVV.

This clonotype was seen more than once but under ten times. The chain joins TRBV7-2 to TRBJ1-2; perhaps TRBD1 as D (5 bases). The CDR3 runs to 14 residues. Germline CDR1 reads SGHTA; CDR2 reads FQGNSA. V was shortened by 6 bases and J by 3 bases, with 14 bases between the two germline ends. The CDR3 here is CASSGRQGDYGYTF. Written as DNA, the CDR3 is TGTGCCAGCAGTGGGCGGCAGGGAGACTATGGCTACACCTTC.

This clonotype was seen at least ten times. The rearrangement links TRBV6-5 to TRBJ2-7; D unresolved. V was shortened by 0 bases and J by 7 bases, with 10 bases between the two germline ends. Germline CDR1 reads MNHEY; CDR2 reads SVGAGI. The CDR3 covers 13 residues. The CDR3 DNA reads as TGTGCCAGCAGTTACTCGTCCCGGCAGGAGCAGTACTTC. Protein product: CASSYSSRQEQYF.